This TCR beta chain was sequenced for a study of shared clonotypes between healthy human individuals. Whole-study context: The study used three CD4 naive, three CD4 memory, two CD8 naive and one CD8 memory plate per donor. General observations from the study: Sequencing of the sorted subsets was shown by rarefaction to be incomplete despite large depth. Researchers found naive subsets generally carried larger estimated richness than memory subsets.

This clone was detected once. What it binds is not known. The data were produced by immunoSEQ multiplex PCR, yet TCRdb's version contains in-frame clones alone and is incomplete. In the table there are 2 million to 3 million clones, 80% to 95% of which are singletons. In germline, CDR1 is MDHEN, CDR2 SYDVKM. V lost 5 bases, J lost 6 bases, and 13 bases stayed unmatched. This CDR3 region has 16 residues. The chain has TRBV28 and TRBJ2-7, with 10 bases that match TRBD2. The TCR comes from a man between 18 and 29 years old in good health. Some clones in this sample may be carry-over from other donors' samples. Sequenced sample: naive CD4+ T cells from PBMCs. The subset: CD45RA+ positively selected. This CDR3 is CASSRRASGRVGEQYF. The CDR3, as DNA: TGTGCCAGCAGTCGGCGGGCTAGCGGGAGAGTCGGCGAGCAGTACTTC.